The 30 T cell receptor beta chains given below trace back to one sample, sequenced in a study of spatial heterogeneity in lung cancer. TCRdb reprocessed the 5' RACE reads via MiXCR and lists one record per CDR3 protein. The sample includes more than 80,000 distinct CDR3 sequences, approximately 12% seen only once; the top ten take about 40%. Time point defined: sample taken at primary tumor resection. This specimen consisted of PBMCs, obtained at surgery. The receptors come from a male donor with early-stage non-small cell lung cancer.

V is TRBV6-2 or TRBV6-3 and J is TRBJ2-7; D is uncertain. Germline V lookup: CDR1 MNHEY, CDR2 SVGEGT. Trimming took off 6 bases at V and 4 bases at J, with 16 bases between the two ends. The CDR3 sequence is 14 residues long. CDR3 sequence: CASRSSPSTYEQYF. The CDR3 DNA reads as TGTGCCAGCAGATCCAGCCCTAGTACATACGAGCAGTACTTC.

The chain couples TRBV24-1 to TRBJ2-2; TRBD1 might be the D (6 bases). In germline, CDR1 is KGHDR, CDR2 SFDVKD. Trimming took off 2 bases at V and 5 bases at J, with 11 bases between the two ends. The length of the CDR3 is 15 residues. As DNA, the CDR3 is TGTGCCACCAGTGATTACAGGGTTAAGACCGGGGAGCTGTTTTTT. Translating it yields CATSDYRVKTGELFF.

This clonotype has ten or more counts. The chain combines TRBV20-1 with TRBJ2-1; no firm D call. V dropped 2 bases and J dropped 6 bases, with 5 bases sitting between them. Germline V lookup: CDR1 DFQATT, CDR2 SNEGSKA (reference sequence). This CDR3 has 11 amino acids. Here the CDR3 reads CSARNFNEQFF. The DNA for the CDR3 is TGCAGTGCTAGAAACTTCAATGAGCAGTTCTTC.

This chain uses TRBV7-2 with TRBJ2-7; 8 bases agree with TRBD2. The CDR3 loop spans 14 amino acids. Trimming took 3 bases from V and 7 from J; bases not matched to a gene: 8. Per the germline V gene, CDR1 is SGHTA and CDR2 is FQGNSA. The CDR3 loop reads CASSFAGLAGEQYF. The CDR3 nucleotides are TGTGCCAGCAGCTTTGCTGGACTAGCTGGTGAGCAGTACTTC.

This clonotype was recorded at least ten times. The genes are TRBV11-2 and TRBJ2-3; 9 bases are shared with TRBD1. The CDR3 extends over 15 amino acids. The germline V gene has CDR1 SGHAT and CDR2 FQNNGV. The J segment lost 2 bases and the V segment lost 2 bases, leaving 2 bases of the junction unmatched. DNA of the CDR3: TGTGCCAGCAGCTTAACAGGGGGCTTCACAGATACGCAGTATTTT. Its protein product is CASSLTGGFTDTQYF.

CDR3 sequence reads: CSASVTGGREAFF. CDR3 DNA sequence: TGCAGCGCTTCCGTGACAGGGGGCAGGGAAGCTTTCTTT. The genes are TRBV29-1 and TRBJ1-1, with 10 bases aligning to TRBD1. V was clipped by 7 bases and J by 8 bases; unmatched bases: 10. The CDR3 is 13 residues long. CDR1 and CDR2 from the germline V gene are SQVTM and ANQGSEA.

The chain employs TRBV6-2 or TRBV6-3 and TRBJ2-1, with D unresolved. The CDR3 is 13 amino acids. CDR1 is MNHEY, CDR2 SVGEGT, per germline. With 4 bases removed from V and 7 bases from J, the gap between germline ends came to 11 bases. The CDR3 loop reads CASSSVALNEQFF. CDR3 coding DNA: TGTGCCAGCAGTTCGGTAGCTTTGAATGAGCAGTTCTTC.

This clonotype was observed many times. The CDR3 nucleotides read TGTGCCAGCTCGGGAGTTGGGGAGGAGGATACGCAGTATTTT. Protein sequence: CASSGVGEEDTQYF. The rearrangement links TRBV7-3 to TRBJ2-3; a possible D gene is TRBD2 (6 bases). The length of the CDR3 is 14 residues. Trimming took off 8 bases at V and 6 bases at J, with 18 bases between the two ends. Germline lookup yields CDR1 SGHTA and CDR2 FQGTGA.

Ten or more counts support this clonotype. The chain links TRBV5-1 to TRBJ2-7, with D tentatively TRBD2 (5 bases). Between the trimmed V and J ends, which lost 4 bases and 2 bases, there was a span of 16 bases. Looked up from germline, CDR1 is SGHRS and CDR2 is YFSETQ. This CDR3 has 15 residues. The CDR3 region has the DNA TGCGCCAGCAGCCCCCCCTCCGGGATAGCCTACGAGCAGTACTTC. It specifies CASSPPSGIAYEQYF.

In its sample, this clonotype was seen many times. This chain joins TRBV29-1 and TRBJ2-7; 9 bases map to TRBD2. The germline V gene encodes CDR1 SQVTM and CDR2 ANQGSEA. Trimming removed 4 bases from V and 6 bases from J; junction bases left unmatched: 7. The CDR3 contains 13 residues. The CDR3 protein is CSVGRGGASEQYF. DNA for the CDR3: TGCAGCGTTGGACGCGGGGGGGCGAGCGAGCAGTACTTC.

This clonotype was recorded a few times. V is TRBV7-8 and J is TRBJ2-1, with a weak D call TRBD1 (7 bases). The CDR3 is made up of 14 amino acids. V was clipped by 5 bases and J by 4 bases, with 12 bases between them. Germline assignment: CDR1 SGHVS and CDR2 FQNEAQ. DNA for the CDR3: TGTGCCAGCAGCCGGGGGACAGTGTACAATGAGCAGTTCTTC. Translated: CASSRGTVYNEQFF.

This clonotype was seen a handful of times. This sequence joins TRBV20-1 and TRBJ2-7, with TRBD1 matching over 8 bases. The CDR3 sequence is 14 residues long. The ends lost 4 bases at V and 2 bases at J; junction bases unmatched: 7. The germline gives CDR1 DFQATT, CDR2 SNEGSKA (reference sequence). CDR3 protein: CSAMATGVPYEQYF. The CDR3 DNA sequence: TGCAGTGCTATGGCGACAGGGGTCCCCTACGAGCAGTACTTC.

CDR3 sequence (DNA): TGCGCCAGCAGCGGGGGAAGCGGGAGAGGATACGAGCAGTACTTC. Its protein is CASSGGSGRGYEQYF. The chain recombines TRBV5-1 with TRBJ2-7; 8 bases fit TRBD2. The CDR3 is 15 amino acids. Germline CDR1 reads SGHRS; CDR2 reads YFSETQ. J gave up 4 bases and V 4 bases, and 10 bases lay outside the gene matches.

The chain links TRBV2 to TRBJ1-4; 7 bases are shared with TRBD1. The junction had 13 bases not matched to a gene; V was cut back by 11 bases and J by 4 bases. The V gene's germline CDR1 is SNHLY and CDR2 FYNNEI. The CDR3 contains 15 residues. CDR3 protein: CASRSWGQINEKLFF. The CDR3 DNA follows: TGTGCCTCCCGGTCGTGGGGACAGATTAATGAAAAACTGTTTTTT.

The rearrangement uses TRBV7-9 and TRBJ2-5; D uncertain. The CDR3 consists of 15 residues. V was trimmed by 2 bases and J by 1 base, leaving 11 bases between them. Germline V lookup: CDR1 SEHNR, CDR2 FQNEAQ (reference sequence). The CDR3 is CASSLNNGLQETQYF. The CDR3 DNA reads TGTGCCAGCAGCTTAAACAACGGCCTCCAAGAGACCCAGTACTTC.

The chain joins TRBV5-1 to TRBJ2-7; D is uncertain. Between the trimmed V and J ends, which lost 4 bases and 0 bases, there was a span of 8 bases. There are 13 residues in the CDR3. Germline V lookup: CDR1 SGHRS, CDR2 YFSETQ. The CDR3 reads CASSEAASYEQYF. CDR3 DNA sequence: TGCGCCAGCAGCGAAGCCGCCTCCTACGAGCAGTACTTC.

The sample holds a few counts of this clonotype. The chain carries TRBV12-3 or TRBV12-4 and TRBJ2-7; D unresolved. The CDR3 consists of 10 residues. Trimming removed 7 bases from V and 5 bases from J, with 6 bases in between. DNA for the CDR3: TGTGCCAGCAAGGGCGACGAGCAGTACTTC. Amino acid sequence: CASKGDEQYF.

This clonotype was seen many times. This chain links TRBV12-3 or TRBV12-4 with TRBJ2-5; D might be TRBD2 (6 bases). This CDR3 contains 15 residues. V shed 6 bases and J shed 5 bases, with 19 bases lying between them. Here the CDR3 reads CASRPSGSRPETQYF. The CDR3 DNA is TGTGCCAGCAGGCCCTCCGGGAGCCGGCCGGAGACCCAGTACTTC.

This clonotype was seen a few times. The V call is TRBV7-9, the J call TRBJ2-1, with TRBD2 identical over 12 bases. The V gene end was trimmed by 5 bases and the J gene end by 2 bases; junction bases not matched to a gene: 7. CDR3 length: 17 amino acids. Per germline, CDR1 SEHNR and CDR2 FQNEAQ (reference sequence). The CDR3 loop is CASSPYSSGRAYNEQFF. The CDR3, as DNA: TGTGCCAGCAGCCCTTATTCTAGCGGGAGGGCCTACAATGAGCAGTTCTTC.

The sample holds many counts of this clonotype. The rearrangement links TRBV25-1 to TRBJ1-4; the D is unclear. The length of the CDR3 is 14 residues. The V gene's germline CDR1 is MGHDK and CDR2 SYGVNS. V was pared by 3 bases and J by 4 bases, with 9 bases between. This CDR3 reads CASSDGGFNEKLFF. DNA for the CDR3: TGTGCCAGCAGTGATGGAGGGTTTAATGAAAAACTGTTTTTT.

The chain recombines TRBV10-3 with TRBJ2-1; no firm D call. Germline V gives CDR1 ENHRY, CDR2 SYGVKD. This CDR3 spans 13 amino acids. Trimming took off 2 bases at V and 9 bases at J, with 11 bases between the two ends. CDR3 coding DNA: TGTGCCATCAGTGAGGTTAGCCGAGGTGAGCAGTTCTTC. This sequence encodes CAISEVSRGEQFF.

This chain joins TRBV6-2 or TRBV6-3 and TRBJ1-1, with D unresolved. The CDR3 totals 14 residues. Germline CDR1 and CDR2: MNHEY and SVGEGT. The V gene lost 3 bases and the J gene lost 0 bases, with 8 bases spanning the gap. CDR3 loop: CASSYSMVNTEAFF. CDR3 bases: TGTGCCAGCAGTTATTCGATGGTGAACACTGAAGCTTTCTTT.

This sequence joins TRBV6-1 and TRBJ2-7; D might be TRBD1 or TRBD2, each matching 6 bases. V was trimmed by 7 bases and J by 1 base, leaving 17 bases between them. Germline assignment: CDR1 MNHNS and CDR2 SASEGT. This CDR3 spans 15 amino acids. CDR3 loop: CASITTGAASYEQYF. The CDR3 DNA reads TGTGCCAGCATAACGACGGGGGCTGCGTCCTACGAGCAGTACTTC.

The CDR3 sequence: CASSQDYVLGTYNSPLHF. For the CDR3, the DNA is TGCGCCAGCAGCCAAGATTACGTCCTAGGGACCTATAATTCACCCCTCCACTTT. The V and J genes are TRBV4-3 and TRBJ1-6; no clear D. Germline V gene lookup returns CDR1 LGHNA and CDR2 YSLEER. The CDR3 is made up of 18 amino acids. With 0 bases removed from V and 2 bases from J, the gap between germline ends came to 14 bases.

This clonotype was detected a few times. This chain links TRBV28 with TRBJ1-3, with D uncertain. The CDR3 length is 17 residues. V shed 1 base and J shed 1 base, with 14 bases lying between them. Germline V gene lookup returns CDR1 MDHEN and CDR2 SYDVKM. CDR3 sequence (DNA): TGTGCCAGCAGTTTATTGGACGCCGGAGTATCTGGAAACACCATATATTTT. It is translated as CASSLLDAGVSGNTIYF. Full variable domain (outside the CDR3, taken from reference TRBV28 and TRBJ1-3): DVKVTQSSRYLVKRTGEKVFLECVQDMDHENMFWYRQDPGLGLRLIYFSYDVKMKEKGDIPEGYSVSREKKERFSLILESASTNQTSMYLCASSLLDAGVSGNTIYFGEGSWLTVV.

On this clonotype: A much larger clone sits a single nucleotide away, making a read error possible. The V and J genes are TRBV21-1 and TRBJ2-4; TRBD1 is taken as the D call from the table, unchecked against the DNA. TRBV21-1 counts as a pseudogene. The CDR3 is 13 amino acids. As DNA, the CDR3 is TGTCCCAGCAGCAGGGACAAGAAAAACATTCAGTACTTC. As protein: CPSSRDKKNIQYF.

This clonotype was seen repeatedly, ten times or more. The chain is built from TRBV4-3 and TRBJ2-7; D tentatively fits TRBD1 or TRBD2 (5 bases each). CDR1 LGHNA and CDR2 YSLEER come from the germline V gene. V was cut by 1 base and J by 7 bases, with 14 bases left in between. The CDR3 is made up of 14 amino acids. In DNA, the CDR3 is TGCGCCAGCAGCCAAGGCCGGGGCCCGGGGGAGCAGTACTTC. Translation: CASSQGRGPGEQYF.

The CDR3, as DNA: TGCGCCAGCAGCCAAGGGGGACTAGCATCAGATACGCAGTATTTT. Protein sequence: CASSQGGLASDTQYF. The chain couples TRBV4-1 to TRBJ2-3; 9 bases line up with TRBD2. The V and J ends lost 1 base and 4 bases, in that order; junction bases with no gene match: 3. Germline lookup yields CDR1 MGHRA and CDR2 YSYEKL. The CDR3 has 15 amino acids.

This clonotype has just a few counts. The chain couples TRBV5-1 to TRBJ1-6, with TRBD1 matching over 7 bases. The CDR3 is made up of 18 amino acids. Trimming removed 3 bases from V and 0 bases from J; junction bases left unmatched: 9. Per the germline V gene, CDR1 is SGHRS and CDR2 is YFSETQ. The CDR3 is CASSSEQQGSSYNSPLHF. The CDR3, as DNA: TGCGCCAGCAGCTCAGAACAACAGGGGAGCTCCTATAATTCACCCCTCCACTTT.

J is TRBJ2-7 and V is TRBV6-6, with D tentatively TRBD1 or TRBD2 (5 bases each). Germline V gives CDR1 MNHNY, CDR2 SVGAGI (reference sequence). Trimming left V 8 bases short and J 2 bases short, with 22 bases between. The CDR3 covers 16 residues. The CDR3 reads CASGRDWTLITYEQYF. The CDR3 DNA reads TGTGCCAGCGGTCGGGATTGGACACTGATCACCTACGAGCAGTACTTC.